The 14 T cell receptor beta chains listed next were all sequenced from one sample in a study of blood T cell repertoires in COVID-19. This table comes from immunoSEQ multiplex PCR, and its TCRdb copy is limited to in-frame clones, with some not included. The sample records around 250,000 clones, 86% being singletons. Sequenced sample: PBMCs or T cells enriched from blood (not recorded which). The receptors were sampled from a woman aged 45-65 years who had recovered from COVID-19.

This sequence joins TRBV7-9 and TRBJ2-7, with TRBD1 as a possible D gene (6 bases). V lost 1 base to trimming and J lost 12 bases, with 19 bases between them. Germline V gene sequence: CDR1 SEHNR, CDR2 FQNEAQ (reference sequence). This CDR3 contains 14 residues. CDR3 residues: CASSLDEGRGPRYF. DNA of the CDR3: TGTGCCAGCAGCTTAGACGAAGGCAGGGGCCCGCGGTACTTC.

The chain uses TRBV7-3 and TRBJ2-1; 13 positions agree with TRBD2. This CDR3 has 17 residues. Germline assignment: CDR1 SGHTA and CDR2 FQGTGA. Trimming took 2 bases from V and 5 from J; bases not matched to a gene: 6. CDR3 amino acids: CASSLGGTSGVNNEQFF. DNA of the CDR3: TGTGCCAGCAGCTTAGGAGGGACTAGCGGGGTAAACAATGAGCAGTTCTTC.

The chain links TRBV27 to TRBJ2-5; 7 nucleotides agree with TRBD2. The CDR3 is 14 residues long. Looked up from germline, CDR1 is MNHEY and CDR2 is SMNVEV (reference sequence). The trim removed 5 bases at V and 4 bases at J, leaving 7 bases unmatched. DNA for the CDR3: TGTGCCAGCAGTCTCCTGACTAGCACAGAGACCCAGTACTTC. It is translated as CASSLLTSTETQYF.

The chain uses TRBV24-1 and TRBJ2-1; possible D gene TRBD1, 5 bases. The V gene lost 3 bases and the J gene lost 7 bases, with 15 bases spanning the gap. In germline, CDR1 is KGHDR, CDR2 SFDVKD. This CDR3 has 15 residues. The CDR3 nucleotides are TGTGCCACCAGTGATGCCAGGGATAGCCTAAATGAGCAGTTCTTC. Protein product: CATSDARDSLNEQFF.

CDR3 bases: TGTGCCAGCAATGTAGTCGGACAGGTCGGACAGCCCCAGCATTTT. Translated: CASNVVGQVGQPQHF. This chain connects TRBV2 to TRBJ1-5; 7 bases agree with TRBD1. CDR3 length: 15 residues. The V gene end was trimmed by 7 bases and the J gene end by 7 bases; junction bases not matched to a gene: 13. Germline V gene lookup returns CDR1 SNHLY and CDR2 FYNNEI.

The CDR3 region is CASSQESGLATAYEQYF. CDR3 coding DNA: TGCGCCAGCAGCCAAGAATCGGGACTAGCGACCGCCTACGAGCAGTACTTC. The chain combines TRBV4-1 with TRBJ2-7; 10 bases line up with TRBD2. Germline CDR1 is MGHRA and CDR2 is YSYEKL. CDR3 length equals 17 residues. The ends lost 0 bases at V and 2 bases at J; junction bases unmatched: 7.

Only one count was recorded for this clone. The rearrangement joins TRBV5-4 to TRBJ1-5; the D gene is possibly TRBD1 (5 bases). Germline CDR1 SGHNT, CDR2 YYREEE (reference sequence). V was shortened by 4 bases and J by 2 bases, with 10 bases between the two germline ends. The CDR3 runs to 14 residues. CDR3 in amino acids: CASSAGVGNQPQHF. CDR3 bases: TGTGCCAGCAGCGCGGGGGTTGGCAATCAGCCCCAGCATTTT.

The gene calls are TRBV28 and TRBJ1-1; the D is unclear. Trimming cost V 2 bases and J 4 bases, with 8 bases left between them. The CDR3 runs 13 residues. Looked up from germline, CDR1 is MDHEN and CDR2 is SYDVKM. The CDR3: CASSLVSSTEAFF. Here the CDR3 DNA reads TGTGCCAGCAGTTTAGTCAGTTCCACTGAAGCTTTCTTT.

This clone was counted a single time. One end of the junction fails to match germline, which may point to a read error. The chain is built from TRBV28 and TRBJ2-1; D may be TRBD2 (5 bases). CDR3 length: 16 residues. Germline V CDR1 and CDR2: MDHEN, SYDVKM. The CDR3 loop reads CASSSPNSGSFNEQFF. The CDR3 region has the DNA TGTGCCAGCAGTTCCCCCAATTCGGGGTCCTTCAATGAGCAGTTCTTC.

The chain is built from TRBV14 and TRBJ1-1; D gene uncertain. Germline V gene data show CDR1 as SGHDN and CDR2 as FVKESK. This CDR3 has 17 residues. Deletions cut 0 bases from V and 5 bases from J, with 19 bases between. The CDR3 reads CASSQDIWGGRRTEAFF. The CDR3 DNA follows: TGTGCCAGCAGCCAAGATATATGGGGAGGACGTAGGACTGAAGCTTTCTTT.

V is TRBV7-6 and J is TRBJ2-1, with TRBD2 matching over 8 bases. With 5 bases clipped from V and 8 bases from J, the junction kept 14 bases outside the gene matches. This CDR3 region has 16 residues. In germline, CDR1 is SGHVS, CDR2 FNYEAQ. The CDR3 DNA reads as TGTGCCAGCAGCCCCCAGGGTAGCGGGAATGCCTATGAGCAGTTCTTC. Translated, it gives CASSPQGSGNAYEQFF.

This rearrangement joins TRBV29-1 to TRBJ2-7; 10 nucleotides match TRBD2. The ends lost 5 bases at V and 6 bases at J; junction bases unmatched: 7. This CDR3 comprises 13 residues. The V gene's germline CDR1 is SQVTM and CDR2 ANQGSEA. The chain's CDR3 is CSVLESSGSEQYF. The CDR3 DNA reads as TGCAGCGTTTTAGAATCTAGCGGGAGCGAGCAGTACTTC.

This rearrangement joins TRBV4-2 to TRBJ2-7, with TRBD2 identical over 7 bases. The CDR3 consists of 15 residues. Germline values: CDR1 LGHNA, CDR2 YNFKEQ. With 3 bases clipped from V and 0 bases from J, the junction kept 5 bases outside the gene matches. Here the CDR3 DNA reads TGTGCCAGCAGCCACGGGTGGGACTACTCCTACGAGCAGTACTTC. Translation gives CASSHGWDYSYEQYF.

The CDR3 is CASSPDTMNTEAFF. The CDR3 DNA sequence: TGTGCCAGCAGCCCGGATACTATGAACACTGAAGCTTTCTTT. V usage is TRBV5-6 and J usage is TRBJ1-1; D is ambiguous. The germline V gene has CDR1 SGHDT and CDR2 YYEEEE. The CDR3 loop spans 14 amino acids. V was clipped by 4 bases and J by 0 bases, with 10 bases between them. Complete variable domain (other parts from reference TRBV5-6 and TRBJ1-1): DAGVTQSPTHLIKTRGQQVTLRCSPKSGHDTVSWYQQALGQGPQFIFQYYEEEERQRGNFPDRFSGHQFPNYSSELNVNALLLGDSALYLCASSPDTMNTEAFFGQGTRLTVV.